These 29 T cell receptor beta chains were sequenced from one sample in a study of blood T cell repertoires in COVID-19 (dated by TCRdb to the early 2020s). Libraries were prepared through the immunoSEQ multiplex PCR assay. In its TCRdb copy, this immuneACCESS table keeps in-frame sequences only and misses some clones. Where compared with another copy, unresolved V genes explain less than half of these, and the others have no known cause. A total of some 180,000 clones appear in this sample, approximately 86% of them only once. Just over 2.5% of the sample lies in the top ten. The sequencing sample was made of peripheral blood. All receptors come from an elderly woman with COVID-19, enrolled during active disease.

V gene TRBV4-2 combines with J gene TRBJ2-2; TRBD2 might be the D (5 bases). CDR1 and CDR2 (germline): LGHNA, YNFKEQ. CDR3 length: 15 residues. V was clipped by 0 bases and J by 13 bases, with 18 bases between them. CDR3 residues: CASSQEYQGLRGLFF. The CDR3 DNA is TGTGCCAGCAGCCAAGAGTACCAAGGACTCCGAGGGCTGTTTTTT.

The chain has TRBV27 and TRBJ2-7; TRBD1 agrees at 9 bases. V shed 6 bases, J shed 6 bases, and the junction held 9 bases outside the gene matches. Germline V lookup: CDR1 MNHEY, CDR2 SMNVEV (reference sequence). The CDR3 runs to 14 residues. The CDR3 loop is CASSFKQGAGEQYF. The CDR3, as DNA: TGTGCCAGCAGCTTCAAACAGGGGGCTGGCGAGCAGTACTTC.

The chain employs TRBV28 and TRBJ2-7; 7 bases map to TRBD2. Germline CDR1 and CDR2: MDHEN and SYDVKM. Trimming cost V 5 bases and J 6 bases; bases outside gene matches: 7. The CDR3 is 13 amino acids. The CDR3, as DNA: TGTGCCAGCAGTAGCGGGATTAAGGCCGAGCAGTACTTC. Amino acid sequence: CASSSGIKAEQYF.

The table lists this clone with a count of one. V and J are TRBV28 and TRBJ2-7; 10 nucleotides line up with TRBD2. Germline V gene sequence: CDR1 MDHEN, CDR2 SYDVKM. The trim removed 4 bases at V and 4 bases at J, leaving 1 base unmatched. CDR3 length equals 13 residues. CDR3 sequence reads: CASSSSGSYEQYF. CDR3 sequence (DNA): TGTGCCAGCAGTTCTAGCGGGAGTTACGAGCAGTACTTC.

The chain carries TRBV6-1 and TRBJ2-2, with D possibly being TRBD2 (5 bases). Per germline, CDR1 MNHNS and CDR2 SASEGT. This CDR3 contains 14 residues. Deletions cut 3 bases from V and 5 bases from J, with 10 bases between. The CDR3 is CASSEGPGTGELFF. The CDR3 DNA is TGTGCCAGCAGTGAGGGCCCGGGGACCGGGGAGCTGTTTTTT.

The gene calls are TRBV18 and TRBJ1-1; 8 bases line up with TRBD1. CDR1 KGHSH and CDR2 LQKENI come from the germline V gene. Trimming removed 6 bases from V and 5 bases from J; junction bases left unmatched: 17. This CDR3 has 17 residues. The CDR3 sequence is CASSSLSRTGSGTEAFF. CDR3 sequence (DNA): TGTGCCAGCTCCAGCCTTTCGCGGACAGGGTCGGGGACTGAAGCTTTCTTT. Variable domain in full (rest from reference TRBV18 and TRBJ1-1): NAGVMQNPRHLVRRRGQEARLRCSPMKGHSHVYWYRQLPEEGLKFMVYLQKENIIDESGMPKERFSAEFPKEGPSILRIQQVVRGDSAAYFCASSSLSRTGSGTEAFFGQGTRLTVV.

The chain employs TRBV9 and TRBJ1-3; 9 nucleotides match TRBD1. The junction had 5 bases not matched to a gene; V was cut back by 0 bases and J by 4 bases. Germline CDR1 and CDR2: SGDLS and YYNGEE. This CDR3 has 16 amino acids. The CDR3: CASSVDPTGGGNTIYF. The CDR3 bases are TGTGCCAGCAGCGTAGACCCTACAGGGGGCGGAAACACCATATATTTT. The complete variable domain, with remaining parts taken from reference TRBV9 and TRBJ1-3, reads DSGVTQTPKHLITATGQRVTLRCSPRSGDLSVYWYQQSLDQGLQFLIQYYNGEERAKGNILERFSAQQFPDLHSELNLSSLELGDSALYFCASSVDPTGGGNTIYFGEGSWLTVV.

The chain recombines TRBV29-1 with TRBJ2-3; D is ambiguous. Germline CDR1 is SQVTM and CDR2 is ANQGSEA. This CDR3 contains 12 residues. Trimming left V 2 bases short and J 4 bases short, with 7 bases between. The CDR3 nucleotides read TGCAGCGTTGAACAGGCTGCAGATACGCAGTATTTT. Translated, it gives CSVEQAADTQYF.

The V gene is TRBV11-2, the J gene TRBJ1-1, with D possibly matching TRBD1 (5 bases). Trimming removed 3 bases from V and 5 bases from J, with 10 bases in between. Germline V gene sequence: CDR1 SGHAT, CDR2 FQNNGV. The CDR3 has 13 amino acids. CDR3 loop: CASSFGGLTEAFF. In DNA form, the CDR3 reads TGTGCCAGCAGCTTCGGGGGATTGACTGAAGCTTTCTTT.

This sequence joins TRBV20-1 and TRBJ2-1; D possibly corresponds to TRBD1 (6 bases). CDR3 length: 11 residues. The germline V gene has CDR1 DFQATT and CDR2 SNEGSKA (reference sequence). Trimming took off 5 bases at V and 7 bases at J, with 9 bases between the two ends. The CDR3 spells CSAATGNEQFF. CDR3 nucleotides: TGCAGTGCTGCGACAGGTAATGAGCAGTTCTTC.

The CDR3 DNA follows: TGTGCCAGCAGCTTAGAGAGGGAAATCCCTGAAGCTTTCTTT. It encodes CASSLEREIPEAFF. The V call is TRBV7-8, the J call TRBJ1-1; the D is unclear. The CDR3 totals 14 residues. Germline values: CDR1 SGHVS, CDR2 FQNEAQ. The germline V and J ends were trimmed by 1 base and 6 bases, with 12 bases remaining between them.

CDR3 sequence reads: CASSQDPWTGVETQYF. The CDR3, as DNA: TGCGCCAGCAGCCAAGATCCTTGGACAGGGGTAGAGACCCAGTACTTC. The rearrangement links TRBV4-3 to TRBJ2-5, with 9 bases matching TRBD1. J was trimmed by 4 bases and V by 0 bases; bases with no gene match: 6. The length of the CDR3 is 16 residues. The germline V gene encodes CDR1 LGHNA and CDR2 YSLEER.

Here the CDR3 DNA reads TGTGCCAGCAGCCCGGAACGGGGGGCGACTGAAGCTTTCTTT. Its protein is CASSPERGATEAFF. The chain combines TRBV14 with TRBJ1-1, with TRBD1 as a possible D gene (6 bases). V dropped 4 bases and J dropped 5 bases, with 14 bases sitting between them. CDR3 length: 14 amino acids. Per the germline V gene, CDR1 is SGHDN and CDR2 is FVKESK.

This clone turned up a few times. This chain links TRBV3-1 (or the pseudogene TRBV3-2) with TRBJ2-3, with 7 bases matching TRBD1. This CDR3 has 14 residues. The V segment lost 4 bases and the J segment 4 bases; nucleotides outside the gene matches: 5. CDR1 is LGHDT and CDR2 is YNNKEL in the germline V gene (reference sequence). The CDR3 loop is CASSRDRVADTQYF. CDR3 nucleotides: TGTGCCAGCAGCCGAGACAGGGTAGCAGATACGCAGTATTTT.

Only one count was recorded for this clone. This CDR3 is CASSRQGAVGELFF. In nucleotides, the CDR3 is TGTGCCAGCAGTCGGCAGGGGGCTGTCGGGGAGCTGTTTTTT. The chain recombines TRBV6-5 with TRBJ2-2; 8 nucleotides align to TRBD1. Per the germline V gene, CDR1 is MNHEY and CDR2 is SVGAGI. The CDR3 is 14 residues long. V trimming: 5 bases; J trimming: 7 bases; junction bases outside the gene matches: 6.

This clone showed up just once. V is TRBV3-1 (or the pseudogene TRBV3-2) and J is TRBJ2-7; 10 bases fit TRBD2. Trimming took 7 bases from V and 3 from J; bases not matched to a gene: 12. The CDR3 extends over 16 amino acids. Per germline, CDR1 LGHDT and CDR2 YNNKEL (reference sequence). CDR3 DNA: TGTGCCAGCACTAGCGGGAGAACCCACCCACTCTACGAGCAGTACTTC. Protein: CASTSGRTHPLYEQYF.

The chain couples TRBV27 to TRBJ1-4; D call uncertain. V was clipped by 6 bases and J by 8 bases, with 16 bases between them. The germline V gene encodes CDR1 MNHEY and CDR2 SMNVEV (reference sequence). The CDR3 covers 14 residues. Written as DNA, the CDR3 is TGTGCCAGCAGGTATCTTGGCCCGGGGGAAAAACTGTTTTTT. It is translated as CASRYLGPGEKLFF.

The rearrangement links TRBV19 to TRBJ2-3, with unresolved D. The CDR3 has 15 residues. Germline CDR1 reads LNHDA; CDR2 reads SQIVND (reference sequence). Trimming stripped 3 bases from V and 6 bases from J, with 16 bases between. As DNA, the CDR3 is TGTGCCAGTAGTATTTCTCCTGCCAGCAGGGATACGCAGTATTTT. Translating gives CASSISPASRDTQYF.

The chain joins TRBV5-5 to TRBJ2-2, with a weak D call TRBD2 (5 bases). Deletions cut 6 bases from V and 4 bases from J, with 16 bases between. This CDR3 contains 15 residues. CDR1 SGHKS and CDR2 YYEKEE come from the germline V gene (reference sequence). CDR3: CASNRGATGTGELFF. In DNA form, the CDR3 reads TGTGCCAGCAACCGGGGAGCCACGGGCACCGGGGAGCTGTTTTTT. The full variable domain, in which reference TRBV5-5 and TRBJ2-2 provide the parts outside the CDR3, is DAGVTQSPTHLIKTRGQQVTLRCSPISGHKSVSWYQQVLGQGPQFIFQYYEKEERGRGNFPDRFSARQFPNYSSELNVNALLLGDSALYLCASNRGATGTGELFFGEGSRLTVL.

The chain joins TRBV7-2 to TRBJ1-2; no clear D gene. The CDR3 loop spans 15 amino acids. Trimming shortened V by 4 bases and J by 6 bases, and 18 bases separated the two germline ends. CDR1 and CDR2 (germline): SGHTA, FQGNSA. The CDR3, as DNA: TGTGCCAGCAGCTCAGCTGCGGCCGCAGATCATGGCTACACCTTC. Protein product: CASSSAAAADHGYTF.

This chain links TRBV7-9 with TRBJ2-1; the D gene is possibly TRBD2 (6 bases). V lost 1 base, J lost 9 bases, and 16 bases lay in between. The CDR3 is 15 residues long. Germline loops: CDR1 SEHNR, CDR2 FQNEAQ (reference sequence). The CDR3 DNA reads TGTGCCAGCAGCTTAGGGATGGATCTAGCGAGTGAGCAGTTCTTC. Translation: CASSLGMDLASEQFF.

For this clone: Other nucleotide sequences in the sample specify the same CDR3. This chain links TRBV5-6 with TRBJ1-2; D is possibly TRBD1 (5 bases). Trimming took off 4 bases at V and 6 bases at J, with 13 bases between the two ends. CDR1 and CDR2 (germline): SGHDT, YYEEEE. This CDR3 contains 13 residues. CDR3 protein: CASSDTGGNGYTF. In DNA form, the CDR3 reads TGTGCCAGCAGCGATACAGGTGGGAATGGCTACACCTTC.

V gene TRBV15 combines with J gene TRBJ1-3, with D possibly TRBD1 on 5 matching bases. CDR1 and CDR2 (germline): LNHNV, YYDKDF (reference sequence). V was cut by 5 bases and J by 2 bases, with 16 bases left in between. This CDR3 contains 16 residues. The CDR3 sequence is CATSPQGNIPGNTIYF. Written as DNA, the CDR3 is TGTGCCACCAGCCCTCAGGGAAATATCCCTGGAAACACCATATATTTT.

The gene calls are TRBV18 and TRBJ2-1, with 11 bases fitting TRBD2. The CDR3 has 15 amino acids. CDR1 and CDR2 (germline): KGHSH, LQKENI. After removal of 8 bases from V and 8 bases from J, the junction contained 11 bases not matched to a gene. CDR3 sequence reads: CASDLAGGFSDEQFF. The CDR3 nucleotides read TGTGCCAGCGACTTAGCGGGGGGGTTTTCGGATGAGCAGTTCTTC.

This rearrangement joins TRBV19 to TRBJ2-2; 8 bases agree with TRBD2. CDR1 is LNHDA, CDR2 SQIVND, per germline (reference sequence). The V segment lost 3 bases and the J segment 2 bases; nucleotides outside the gene matches: 11. This CDR3 is 18 amino acids long. The CDR3 DNA follows: TGTGCCAGTAGTATTCCCCCTAGCGGGTGGATAAACACCGGGGAGCTGTTTTTT. It is translated as CASSIPPSGWINTGELFF.

This clone came up once. This sequence joins TRBV18 and TRBJ2-7; 8 positions match TRBD1. V gave up 3 bases and J gave up 5 bases; unmatched junction bases: 3. Germline lookup yields CDR1 KGHSH and CDR2 LQKENI. The CDR3 covers 13 residues. The CDR3: CASSPWTGNEQYF. CDR3 bases: TGTGCCAGCTCACCTTGGACAGGGAACGAGCAGTACTTC.

The V gene is TRBV3-1 (or the pseudogene TRBV3-2), the J gene TRBJ1-6, with 8 positions matching TRBD1. Germline CDR1 and CDR2: LGHDT and YNNKEL (reference sequence). The CDR3 is 18 amino acids. V was pared by 4 bases and J by 4 bases, with 12 bases of the junction left unmatched. This CDR3 is CASSRRLPTGAYNSPLHF. The CDR3 region has the DNA TGTGCCAGCAGCCGCCGCCTCCCGACAGGGGCGTATAATTCACCCCTCCACTTT.

This clone was detected once. CDR3 region: CASSPGIPGSGTEAFF. The CDR3 nucleotides are TGTGCCAGCTCACCAGGGATTCCAGGGTCAGGCACTGAAGCTTTCTTT. J is TRBJ1-1 and V is TRBV18; D might be TRBD1 (5 bases). Per germline, CDR1 KGHSH and CDR2 LQKENI. Trimming stripped 2 bases from V and 4 bases from J, with 17 bases between. This CDR3 comprises 16 residues.

This chain uses TRBV7-6 with TRBJ2-1; possible D gene TRBD1, 5 bases. The germline V gene has CDR1 SGHVS and CDR2 FNYEAQ. The CDR3 loop spans 17 amino acids. Deletions cut 0 bases from V and 3 bases from J, with 15 bases between. This chain's CDR3 is CASSLAYQGKDYNEQFF. In DNA, the CDR3 is TGTGCCAGCAGCTTAGCGTATCAGGGTAAGGACTACAATGAGCAGTTCTTC.